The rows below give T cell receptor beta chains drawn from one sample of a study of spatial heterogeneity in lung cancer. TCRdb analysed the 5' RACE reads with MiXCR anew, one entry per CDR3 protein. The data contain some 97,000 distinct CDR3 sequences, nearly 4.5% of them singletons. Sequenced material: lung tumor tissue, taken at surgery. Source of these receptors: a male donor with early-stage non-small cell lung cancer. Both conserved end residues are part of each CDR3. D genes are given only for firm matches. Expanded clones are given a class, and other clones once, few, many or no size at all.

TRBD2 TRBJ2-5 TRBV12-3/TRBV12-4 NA CASSYILAGELETQYF TGTGCCAGCAGCTATATCCTAGCGGGAGAATTAGAGACCCAGTACTTC
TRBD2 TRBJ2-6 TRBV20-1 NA CSARRLAESAGANVLTF TGCAGTGCTAGAAGGCTAGCGGAATCCGCTGGGGCCAACGTCCTGACTTTC
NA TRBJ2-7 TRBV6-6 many CASSSFVSYEQYF TGTGCCAGCAGTTCTTTTGTGTCCTACGAGCAGTACTTC
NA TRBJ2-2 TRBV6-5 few CASSYSIPQPGTGELFF TGTGCCAGCAGTTACTCGATACCTCAACCGGGGACCGGGGAGCTGTTTTTT
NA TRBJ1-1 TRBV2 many CARDLSGVVGAFF TGTGCCAGAGACCTAAGCGGGGTCGTTGGAGCTTTCTTT
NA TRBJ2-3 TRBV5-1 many CASSLIPADTQYF TGCGCCAGCAGCTTGATTCCGGCGGATACGCAGTATTTT
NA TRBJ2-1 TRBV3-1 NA CASSQDPESKNEQFF TGTGCCAGCAGCCAAGATCCTGAAAGCAAGAATGAGCAGTTCTTC
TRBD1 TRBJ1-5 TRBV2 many CASRFGTGGSVEHF TGTGCCAGCAGGTTTGGGACAGGGGGCTCAGTCGAACATTTT
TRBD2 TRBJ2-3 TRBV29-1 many CSVEFSGEVDTQYF TGCAGCGTTGAATTTAGCGGGGAGGTAGATACGCAGTATTTT
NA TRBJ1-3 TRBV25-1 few CASSTGSGNTIYF TGTGCCAGCAGTACAGGATCTGGAAACACCATATATTTT
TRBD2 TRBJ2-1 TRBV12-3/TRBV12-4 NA CASPGRAGGDEQFF TGTGCCAGCCCCGGACGAGCGGGAGGGGATGAGCAGTTCTTC
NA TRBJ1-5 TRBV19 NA CASSIDFRTYQPQHF TGTGCCAGTAGTATAGATTTTCGGACTTATCAGCCCCAGCATTTT
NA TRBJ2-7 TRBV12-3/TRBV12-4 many CASSFLLGVNEQYF TGTGCCAGCAGTTTCCTCCTGGGGGTGAACGAGCAGTACTTC
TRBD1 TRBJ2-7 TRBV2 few CASRGQGNNEQYF TGTGCCAGCAGAGGACAGGGCAACAACGAGCAGTACTTC
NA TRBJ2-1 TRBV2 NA CASSDRADEQFF TGTGCCAGCAGTGATCGGGCAGATGAGCAGTTCTTC
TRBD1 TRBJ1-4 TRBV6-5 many CASSDPRGPTNEKLFF TGTGCCAGCAGTGATCCCAGGGGGCCCACTAATGAAAAACTGTTTTTT
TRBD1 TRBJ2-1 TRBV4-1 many CASSQDPSRPGQGYNEQFF TGCGCCAGCAGCCAAGATCCCTCCAGGCCGGGACAGGGATACAATGAGCAGTTCTTC
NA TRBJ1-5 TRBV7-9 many CASSHTRPGNQPQHF TGTGCCAGCAGCCATACACGCCCAGGGAATCAGCCCCAGCATTTT
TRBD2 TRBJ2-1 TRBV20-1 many CSAARLAGEGNEQFF TGCAGTGCCGCCAGACTAGCGGGAGAAGGCAATGAGCAGTTCTTC
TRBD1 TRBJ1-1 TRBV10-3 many CAISGQGGRTEAFF TGTGCCATCAGTGGACAGGGGGGGAGGACTGAAGCTTTCTTT
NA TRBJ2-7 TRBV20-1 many CSARDRGYEQYF TGCAGTGCTAGAGATAGGGGTTACGAGCAGTACTTC
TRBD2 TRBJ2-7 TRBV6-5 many CASSVRGLVLGEQYF TGTGCCAGCAGCGTAAGGGGACTAGTCCTCGGCGAGCAGTACTTC
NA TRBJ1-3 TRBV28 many CASSPHGGDTIYF TGTGCCAGCAGTCCCCACGGCGGGGACACCATATATTTT
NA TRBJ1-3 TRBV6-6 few CASTDTGSSGNTIYF TGTGCCAGCACCGATACGGGGAGCTCTGGAAACACCATATATTTT
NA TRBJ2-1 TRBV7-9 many CASSPNWGEQFF TGTGCCAGCAGCCCGAATTGGGGGGAGCAGTTCTTC
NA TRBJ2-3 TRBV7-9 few CASTAAFSDTQYF TGTGCCAGCACCGCGGCCTTTTCCGATACGCAGTATTTT
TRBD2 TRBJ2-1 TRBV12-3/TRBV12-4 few CASSPHQVSSGSFNEQFF TGTGCCAGCAGTCCCCATCAGGTATCTAGCGGGAGTTTCAATGAGCAGTTCTTC
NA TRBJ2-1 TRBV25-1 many CASSEYRSHYNEQFF TGTGCCAGCAGTGAATACAGGAGTCACTACAATGAGCAGTTCTTC
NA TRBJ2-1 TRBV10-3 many CAIRKIGGEYNEQFF TGTGCCATCAGAAAAATTGGGGGAGAGTACAATGAGCAGTTCTTC
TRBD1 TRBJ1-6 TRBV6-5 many CASTTGEDLNSPLHF TGTGCCAGCACTACAGGGGAAGACCTCAATTCACCCCTCCACTTT
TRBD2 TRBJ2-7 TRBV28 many CASSFSGRNSYEQYF TGTGCCAGCAGTTTCAGCGGGAGGAACTCCTACGAGCAGTACTTC
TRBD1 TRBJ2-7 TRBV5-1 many CASSAPSVINRDRAYEQYF TGCGCCAGCAGCGCACCCTCCGTGATAAACCGGGACAGAGCCTACGAGCAGTACTTC
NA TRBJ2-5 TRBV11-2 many CASSPRQVSETQYF TGTGCCAGCAGCCCTAGACAGGTTTCTGAGACCCAGTACTTC
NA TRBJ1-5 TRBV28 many CASSQTGTVGDQPQHF TGTGCCAGCAGCCAAACTGGGACGGTGGGTGATCAGCCCCAGCATTTT
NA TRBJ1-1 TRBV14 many CASSRPGRMNTEAFF TGTGCCAGCAGCCGTCCCGGACGGATGAACACTGAAGCTTTCTTT
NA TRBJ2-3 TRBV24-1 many CATSDLMGGDTQYF TGTGCCACCAGTGATTTGATGGGGGGCGATACGCAGTATTTT
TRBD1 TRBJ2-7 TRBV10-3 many CAISEGTDPKQYF TGTGCCATCAGTGAAGGGACAGACCCGAAGCAGTACTTC
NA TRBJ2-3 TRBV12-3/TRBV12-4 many CASSYPLSNTQYF TGTGCCAGCAGTTATCCTCTCAGCAATACGCAGTATTTT
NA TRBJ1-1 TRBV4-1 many CASSLGLLSLGTEAFF TGCGCCAGCAGCCTCGGCCTACTCAGCTTAGGCACTGAAGCTTTCTTT
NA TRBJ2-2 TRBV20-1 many CSASRASLNTGELFF TGCAGTGCTAGTCGGGCGAGCCTAAACACCGGGGAGCTGTTTTTT
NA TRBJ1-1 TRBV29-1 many CSVAARMNTEAFF TGCAGCGTTGCGGCCAGGATGAACACTGAAGCTTTCTTT
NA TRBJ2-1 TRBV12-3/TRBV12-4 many CASSPNQGPEQFF TGTGCCAGCAGTCCCAATCAGGGGCCTGAGCAGTTCTTC
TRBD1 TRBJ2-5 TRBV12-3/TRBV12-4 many CASSQTGGKETQYF TGTGCCAGCAGCCAGACAGGGGGAAAAGAGACCCAGTACTTC
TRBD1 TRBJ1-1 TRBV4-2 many CASSQDPGTDTEAFF TGTGCCAGCAGCCAAGACCCTGGGACAGACACTGAAGCTTTCTTT
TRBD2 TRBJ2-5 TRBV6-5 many CASAGTTQETQYF TGTGCCAGTGCCGGGACTACCCAAGAGACCCAGTACTTC
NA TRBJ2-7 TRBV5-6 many CASRPSGNYEQYF TGTGCCAGCAGACCCTCAGGAAACTACGAGCAGTACTTC
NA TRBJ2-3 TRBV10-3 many CAISDRTLPNKDTQYF TGTGCCATCAGTGATAGGACCTTACCGAACAAAGATACGCAGTATTTT
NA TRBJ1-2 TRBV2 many CASSWDRLLYGYTF TGTGCCAGCAGTTGGGATAGGTTACTCTATGGCTACACCTTC
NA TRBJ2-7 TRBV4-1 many CASSQVRRDRDYEQYF TGCGCCAGCAGCCAAGTCAGGCGGGACAGAGACTACGAGCAGTACTTC
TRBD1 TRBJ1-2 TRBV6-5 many CASSRTGEMDGYTF TGTGCCAGCAGCCGGACAGGGGAGATGGATGGCTACACCTTC